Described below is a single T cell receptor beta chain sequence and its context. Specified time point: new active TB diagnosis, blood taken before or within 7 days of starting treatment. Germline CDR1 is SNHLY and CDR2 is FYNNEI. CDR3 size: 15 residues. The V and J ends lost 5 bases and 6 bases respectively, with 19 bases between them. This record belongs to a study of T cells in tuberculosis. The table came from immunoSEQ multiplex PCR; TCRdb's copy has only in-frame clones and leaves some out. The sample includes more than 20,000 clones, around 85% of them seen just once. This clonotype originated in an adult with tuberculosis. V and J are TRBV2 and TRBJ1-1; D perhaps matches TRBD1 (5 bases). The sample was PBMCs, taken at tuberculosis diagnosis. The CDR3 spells CASSFVSRGSAEAFF. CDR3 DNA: TGTGCCAGCAGTTTTGTCAGCCGGGGGAGCGCTGAAGCTTTCTTT. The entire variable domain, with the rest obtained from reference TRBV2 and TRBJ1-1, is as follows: EPEVTQTPSHQVTQMGQEVILRCVPISNHLYFYWYRQILGQKVEFLVSFYNNEISEKSEIFDDQFSVERPDGSNFTLKIRSTKLEDSAMYFCASSFVSRGSAEAFFGQGTRLTVV.